This T cell receptor beta chain appears in the sequencing data of a study of T cells in Graves' hyperthyroidism and ophthalmopathy. This clonotype was seen many times. What was amplified from RNA transcripts were TCR beta CDR3 regions. The HTBI primer set was used in a first-round RT-PCR of the TCR CDR3. TCRdb reanalysed the multiplex PCR reads using MiXCR and keeps one entry per CDR3 protein. The sample includes 340,000 or so distinct CDR3 sequences, roughly 18% seen only once; the top ten take approximately 54%. The CDR3 runs to 14 residues. Germline CDR1 and CDR2: DFQATT and SNEGSKA (reference sequence). V lost 3 bases and J lost 2, with 14 bases in between.

This sequence originates from a woman between 45 and 60 years old with Graves' hyperthyroidism. The sequenced sample consisted of blood. The V call is TRBV20-1, the J call TRBJ2-7; a weak D match, TRBD2 (6 bases). Here the CDR3 DNA reads TGCAGTGCTAGGTCCGACCGGGGGACCTACGAGCAGTACTTC. Translation gives CSARSDRGTYEQYF.